This T cell receptor beta chain was identified in a study of blood T cell repertoires in COVID-19. Overall study: PBMCs, B-cell-depleted T cells, or T cells were the source of the cDNA or gDNA that made up the material.

In the original analysis: Reference gene primer amplification in the assay estimated nucleated cell counts. Sequencing used immunoSEQ multiplex PCR; TCRdb keeps in-frame clones, though not all of them. Clonal size and the V and J genes are those of that table, whereas D and trimming came from the DNA. This sample has 190,000 or so clones, with around nine tenths found just once. Germline V lookup: CDR1 SGDLS, CDR2 YYNGEE. This CDR3 is 15 amino acids long. The V segment lost 0 bases and the J segment 5 bases; nucleotides outside the gene matches: 6. The chain joins TRBV9 to TRBJ2-7; 9 nucleotides agree with TRBD1. The sequence was obtained from a man aged 40-50 years with acute or convalescent COVID-19. The sample was peripheral blood. The CDR3 sequence: CASSVEGQGRDEQYF. For the CDR3, the DNA is TGTGCCAGCAGCGTAGAGGGACAGGGTAGAGACGAGCAGTACTTC.